Listed below are T cell receptor beta chains from one sample, sequenced in a study of blood T cell repertoires in COVID-19. TCRdb's table, derived via immunoSEQ multiplex PCR, lists solely in-frame clones and lacks some. In the table there are roughly 200,000 clones, over 80% of which are singletons. The sequencing input was PBMCs or T cells enriched from blood (not recorded which). The receptors stem from a man aged 30 to 39 who had recovered from COVID-19. Both conserved end residues are part of each CDR3. Fields, in order: CDR3 length, clone size, D gene, V gene, J gene, CDR3 protein, CDR3 DNA. D genes are given only for firm matches. Clone sizes are given selectively: once, few, many, or a class where the clone is expanded.

>13|once|-|TRBV5-4|TRBJ1-1
CASSKIQGPEAFF
TGTGCCAGCAGCAAAATACAGGGACCTGAAGCTTTCTTT
>14|-|TRBD1|TRBV10-1|TRBJ2-7
CASSSTGNGYEQYF
TGCGCCAGCAGTTCGACAGGGAATGGGTACGAGCAGTACTTC
>14|-|TRBD2|TRBV14|TRBJ2-3
CASKGLGNTDTQYF
TGTGCCAGCAAGGGACTAGGAAACACAGATACGCAGTATTTT
>11|-|-|TRBV12-3/TRBV12-4|TRBJ2-3
CASCGKDTQYF
TGTGCCAGCTGCGGGAAAGATACGCAGTATTTT
>16|-|-|TRBV10-2|TRBJ2-4
CASSESRGLLKNIQYF
TGCGCCAGCAGTGAGTCACGCGGTCTGCTTAAAAACATTCAGTACTTC
>12|-|-|TRBV7-9|TRBJ1-2
CASSRVDYGYTF
TGTGCCAGCTCGAGGGTGGACTATGGCTACACCTTC
>15|-|TRBD1|TRBV2|TRBJ2-4
CASSGNDRGPDIQYF
TGTGCCAGCAGCGGCAACGACAGGGGGCCGGACATTCAGTACTTC
>18|once|TRBD1|TRBV28|TRBJ2-1
CASSHEDRVRTSYNEQFF
TGTGCCAGCAGTCACGAAGACAGGGTCCGTACCTCCTACAATGAGCAGTTCTTC
>17|-|-|TRBV7-2|TRBJ1-3
CASSPATGSFTGNTIYF
TGTGCCAGCAGCCCAGCCACAGGGAGTTTTACTGGAAACACCATATATTTT
>14|few|TRBD1|TRBV6-5|TRBJ1-4
CASSYGTGSEKLFF
TGTGCCAGCAGTTATGGGACAGGGAGCGAAAAACTGTTTTTT
>16|-|TRBD2|TRBV13|TRBJ2-3
CASTPWGRGAADTQYF
TGTGCCAGCACCCCTTGGGGGAGGGGAGCGGCAGATACGCAGTATTTT
>16|-|-|TRBV7-2|TRBJ1-6
CASTTGGASYNSPLHF
TGTGCCAGCACCACGGGGGGGGCCTCCTATAATTCACCCCTCCACTTT
>14|-|-|TRBV18|TRBJ1-5
CASSPRGGNQPQHF
TGTGCCAGCTCACCTAGGGGTGGCAATCAGCCCCAGCATTTT
>15|once|-|TRBV4-3|TRBJ2-7
CASSQGAQGGYEQYF
TGCGCCAGCAGCCAAGGGGCACAGGGTGGCTACGAGCAGTACTTC
>17|-|TRBD2|TRBV7-9|TRBJ2-2
CASSFPRTSPNTGELFF
TGTGCCAGCAGCTTCCCGCGGACTAGCCCGAACACCGGGGAGCTGTTTTTT
>16|-|-|TRBV5-1|TRBJ1-4
CASSLGGTATNEKLFF
TGCGCCAGCAGCTTGGGTGGGACTGCAACTAATGAAAAACTGTTTTTT
>16|-|TRBD1|TRBV5-4|TRBJ1-1
CASSPGTGRMNTEAFF
TGTGCCAGCAGCCCCGGGACAGGGAGAATGAACACTGAAGCTTTCTTT
>13|-|-|TRBV7-9|TRBJ2-1
CASSSTGYNEQFF
TGTGCCAGCAGCTCCACAGGGTACAATGAGCAGTTCTTC
>13|-|-|TRBV2|TRBJ2-3
CASSYSSTDTQYF
TGTGCCAGCAGCTACTCTAGCACAGATACGCAGTATTTT
>16|-|TRBD2|TRBV14|TRBJ2-1
CASSQEWAGGYNEQFF
TGTGCCAGCAGCCAAGAATGGGCGGGGGGCTACAATGAGCAGTTCTTC
>14|once|-|TRBV20-1|TRBJ2-1
CSATDTTTYNEQFF
TGCAGTGCTACTGATACTACCACCTACAATGAGCAGTTCTTC
>12|-|-|TRBV28|TRBJ1-2
CASSYRGGGYTF
TGTGCCAGCAGTTACCGGGGTGGCGGCTACACCTTC
>13|-|-|TRBV6-5|TRBJ2-7
CASRTDRFYEQYF
TGTGCCAGTCGGACTGACCGGTTTTACGAGCAGTACTTC
>15|-|-|TRBV7-2|TRBJ1-1
CASSSGQLMNTEAFF
TGTGCCAGCAGCTCTGGACAGCTCATGAACACTGAAGCTTTCTTT
>13|-|-|TRBV7-2|TRBJ2-7
CASSLGEAYEQYF
TGTGCCAGCAGCTTAGGTGAGGCCTACGAGCAGTACTTC
>13|-|TRBD1|TRBV7-2|TRBJ2-7
CASSLDRLHEQYF
TGTGCCAGCAGCTTGGACAGGCTACACGAGCAGTACTTC
>18|once|TRBD1|TRBV9|TRBJ2-1
CASSRRDRDVRSYNEQFF
TGTGCCAGCAGCAGACGGGACAGGGACGTTCGATCCTACAATGAGCAGTTCTTC
>14|-|TRBD1|TRBV30|TRBJ2-2
CACNRDSKSRELFF
TGTGCCTGTAACCGGGACAGCAAGAGTCGGGAGCTGTTTTTT
>16|-|-|TRBV11-3|TRBJ2-3
CASSLVAGPGADTQYF
TGTGCCAGCAGCTTAGTTGCGGGACCCGGAGCAGATACGCAGTATTTT
>14|-|-|TRBV25-1|TRBJ1-1
CASSENRGRTEAFF
TGTGCCAGCAGTGAAAATAGGGGCCGGACTGAAGCTTTCTTT
>15|-|-|TRBV7-2|TRBJ1-2
CASSLASTAIYGYTF
TGTGCCAGCAGCTTAGCCTCTACAGCTATCTATGGCTACACCTTC
>15|-|-|TRBV15|TRBJ2-5
CATSRDSGGLETQYF
TGTGCCACCAGCAGAGATAGTGGGGGACTCGAGACCCAGTACTTC
>14|-|TRBD2|TRBV29-1|TRBJ2-1
CSVASGSSYNEQFF
TGCAGCGTTGCTAGCGGGAGCTCCTACAATGAGCAGTTCTTC
>14|-|TRBD1|TRBV28|TRBJ1-5
CASRKTGDNQPQHF
TGTGCCAGCAGAAAGACAGGGGACAATCAGCCCCAGCATTTT
>12|-|-|TRBV7-9|TRBJ1-1
CASSYRQEEAFF
TGTGCCAGCAGCTACCGACAGGAGGAAGCTTTCTTT
>16|-|TRBD1|TRBV10-3|TRBJ1-2
CAISESPGGKIYGYTF
TGTGCCATCAGTGAGTCACCAGGGGGGAAGATCTATGGCTACACCTTC
>16|-|TRBD2|TRBV6-5|TRBJ2-3
CASSYRLAGGTDTQYF
TGTGCCAGCAGTTATCGTCTAGCGGGGGGCACAGATACGCAGTATTTT
>12|once|-|TRBV10-2|TRBJ2-7
CASRSVSYEQYF
TGCGCCAGCCGGTCTGTTTCCTACGAGCAGTACTTC
>15|-|TRBD2|TRBV29-1|TRBJ2-1
CSVPGLAETYNEQFF
TGCAGCGTTCCGGGACTAGCGGAGACATACAATGAGCAGTTCTTC
>13|-|-|TRBV12-3/TRBV12-4|TRBJ2-7
CASSSPGFYEQYF
TGTGCCAGCAGCTCCCCGGGATTTTACGAGCAGTACTTC
>14|-|-|TRBV5-1|TRBJ1-5
CASSAVTGEQPQHF
TGCGCCAGCAGCGCTGTGACAGGCGAACAGCCCCAGCATTTT
>14|-|-|TRBV5-1|TRBJ2-5
CASSLVQGQETQYF
TGCGCCAGCAGCTTGGTCCAGGGCCAAGAGACCCAGTACTTC
>16|-|TRBD2|TRBV7-2|TRBJ2-3
CASRVQAGGRADTQYF
TGTGCCAGCAGGGTACAAGCGGGGGGCCGAGCAGATACGCAGTATTTT
>17|-|TRBD2|TRBV11-3|TRBJ2-5
CASSLRASGLKGETQYF
TGTGCCAGCAGCTTAAGGGCTAGCGGCCTAAAGGGAGAGACCCAGTACTTC
>12|-|-|TRBV5-8|TRBJ2-7
CASSHRVGEQYF
TGTGCCAGCAGCCACAGGGTCGGCGAGCAGTACTTC
>16|few|-|TRBV7-2|TRBJ1-3
CASSQASSSMGNTIYF
TGTGCCAGCAGCCAGGCCTCCAGCTCAATGGGAAACACCATATATTTT
>14|-|-|TRBV2|TRBJ1-5
CASSAGEVGQPQHF
TGTGCCAGCAGCGCCGGGGAGGTTGGTCAGCCCCAGCATTTT
>15|-|-|TRBV7-2|TRBJ1-1
CASSLDGHQNTEAFF
TGTGCCAGCAGCTTAGACGGACACCAGAACACTGAAGCTTTCTTT